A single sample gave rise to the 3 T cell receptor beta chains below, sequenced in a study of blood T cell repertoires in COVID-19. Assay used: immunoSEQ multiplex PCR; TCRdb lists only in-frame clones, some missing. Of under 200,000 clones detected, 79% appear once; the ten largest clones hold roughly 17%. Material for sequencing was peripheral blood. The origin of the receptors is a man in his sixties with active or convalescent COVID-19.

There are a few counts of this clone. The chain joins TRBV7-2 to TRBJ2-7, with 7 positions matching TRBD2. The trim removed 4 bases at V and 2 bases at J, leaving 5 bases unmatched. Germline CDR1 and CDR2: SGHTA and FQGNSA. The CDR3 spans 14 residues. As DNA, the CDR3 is TGTGCCAGCAGCTATTCTAGCGGTGCCTACGAGCAGTACTTC. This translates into CASSYSSGAYEQYF. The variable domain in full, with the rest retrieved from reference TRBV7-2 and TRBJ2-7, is GAGVSQSPSNKVTEKGKDVELRCDPISGHTALYWYRQSLGQGLEFLIYFQGNSAPDKSGLPSDRFSAERTGGSVSTLTIQRTQQEDSAVYLCASSYSSGAYEQYFGPGTRLTVT.

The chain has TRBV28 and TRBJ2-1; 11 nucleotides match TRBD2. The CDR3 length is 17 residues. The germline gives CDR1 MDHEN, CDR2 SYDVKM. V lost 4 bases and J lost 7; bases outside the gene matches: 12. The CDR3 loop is CASSSLTIRLAGNEQFF. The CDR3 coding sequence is TGTGCCAGCAGTTCGCTTACCATCAGACTAGCGGGGAATGAGCAGTTCTTC.

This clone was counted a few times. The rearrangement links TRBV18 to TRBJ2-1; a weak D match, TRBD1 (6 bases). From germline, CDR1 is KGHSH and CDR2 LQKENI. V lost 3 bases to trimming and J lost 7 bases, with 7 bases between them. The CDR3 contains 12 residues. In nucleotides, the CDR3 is TGTGCCAGCTCACCCCAGGGGAATGAGCAGTTCTTC. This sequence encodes CASSPQGNEQFF.